This entry lists 27 T cell receptor beta chains sequenced from one sample in a study of blood T cell repertoires in COVID-19. Profiled with immunoSEQ multiplex PCR; TCRdb holds only in-frame clones, not every one. The sample shows 85,000 to 90,000 clones, about 88% of them seen only once. The material sequenced was peripheral blood. The receptor set was obtained from an elderly woman with active COVID-19.

The rearrangement uses TRBV16 and TRBJ1-5, with a possible D match to TRBD1 (6 bases). The CDR3 spans 13 residues. From germline, CDR1 is KGHSY and CDR2 FQNENV. Trimming pared 4 bases from V and 4 bases from J, leaving 8 bases between. The chain's CDR3 is CASSLQGNQPQHF. For the CDR3, the DNA is TGTGCCAGCAGCCTCCAGGGGAATCAGCCCCAGCATTTT.

The chain combines TRBV18 with TRBJ1-5; 7 bases line up with TRBD1. V lost 6 bases, J lost 5 bases, and 4 bases stayed unmatched. The germline CDR1 and CDR2 sequences are KGHSH and LQKENI. The CDR3 has 13 residues. The CDR3: CASSSDRDQPQHF. DNA for the CDR3: TGTGCCAGCTCCTCCGACAGGGATCAGCCCCAGCATTTT.

The rearrangement links TRBV7-8 to TRBJ2-7, with D perhaps TRBD2 (5 bases). V lost 5 bases, J lost 0 bases, and 14 bases lay in between. The CDR3 extends over 15 amino acids. The germline gives CDR1 SGHVS, CDR2 FQNEAQ. CDR3 residues: CASSISTIPSYEQYF. For the CDR3, the DNA is TGTGCCAGCAGCATCTCGACTATACCCTCCTACGAGCAGTACTTC.

The J gene is TRBJ2-1, the V gene TRBV4-1; the match to TRBD2 covers 8 bases. The CDR3 sequence is 17 residues long. The germline V gene has CDR1 MGHRA and CDR2 YSYEKL. The V gene end was trimmed by 5 bases and the J gene end by 0 bases; junction bases not matched to a gene: 9. CDR3 sequence: CASSARALAGSYNEQFF. CDR3 DNA sequence: TGCGCCAGCAGCGCCCGAGCGCTAGCGGGCTCCTACAATGAGCAGTTCTTC.

The chain recombines TRBV6-4 with TRBJ2-3, with a possible D match to TRBD2 (6 bases). V gave up 5 bases and J gave up 1 base, with 10 bases separating them. Germline assignment: CDR1 MRHNA and CDR2 SNTAGT. The CDR3 consists of 14 residues. The CDR3 nucleotides read TGTGCCAGCAGTATTACGGGGGGCACAGATACGCAGTATTTT. This codes for CASSITGGTDTQYF.

The chain carries TRBV6-5 and TRBJ1-1; weak D call: TRBD1 (6 bases). With 7 bases removed from V and 0 bases from J, the gap between germline ends came to 12 bases. Germline V gene lookup returns CDR1 MNHEY and CDR2 SVGAGI. CDR3 length: 14 amino acids. The CDR3 loop reads CASTPTGLNTEAFF. The DNA of the CDR3 is TGTGCCAGCACCCCGACAGGACTGAACACTGAAGCTTTCTTT.

The chain carries TRBV7-2 and TRBJ1-1, with D possibly matching TRBD1 (6 bases). The V end lost 2 bases, the J end lost 7 bases, and 23 bases lay between the germline ends. This CDR3 is built from 17 residues. Germline loops: CDR1 SGHTA, CDR2 FQGNSA. DNA of the CDR3: TGTGCCAGCAGCTTACAACTACCCCGAGGACAGCTCCTTGAAGCTTTCTTT. Amino acid sequence: CASSLQLPRGQLLEAFF. Based on the CDR3 plus reference TRBV7-2 and TRBJ1-1, the full variable domain is GAGVSQSPSNKVTEKGKDVELRCDPISGHTALYWYRQSLGQGLEFLIYFQGNSAPDKSGLPSDRFSAERTGGSVSTLTIQRTQQEDSAVYLCASSLQLPRGQLLEAFFGQGTRLTVV.

This chain joins TRBV21-1 and TRBJ2-7; TRBD2, the D gene given by the table, was not confirmed from the DNA. TRBV21-1 is deemed a pseudogene. The CDR3 spans 16 residues. CDR3 sequence: CASSKREGTPSYEQYF. The CDR3 DNA reads TGTGCCAGCAGCAAAAGGGAGGGGACCCCCTCCTACGAGCAGTACTTC.

The chain couples TRBV5-1 to TRBJ2-3, with 11 positions matching TRBD2. The CDR3 contains 15 residues. Germline trimming cut 2 bases from V and 5 bases from J; bases unmatched to any gene: 4. The V gene's germline CDR1 is SGHRS and CDR2 YFSETQ. The CDR3 nucleotides read TGCGCCAGCAGCTTTAGCGGGAGGGCCGGAGATACGCAGTATTTT. As protein: CASSFSGRAGDTQYF. Drawing the rest from reference TRBV5-1 and TRBJ2-3, the complete variable domain is KAGVTQTPRYLIKTRGQQVTLSCSPISGHRSVSWYQQTPGQGLQFLFEYFSETQRNKGNFPGRFSGRQFSNSRSEMNVSTLELGDSALYLCASSFSGRAGDTQYFGPGTRLTVL.

Notes on this clone: The same CDR3 can be traced to other DNA sequences in this sample. The gene calls are TRBV18 and TRBJ1-4; 8 positions agree with TRBD1. Germline V gene lookup returns CDR1 KGHSH and CDR2 LQKENI. This CDR3 region has 14 residues. V was pared by 3 bases and J by 3 bases, with 0 bases of the junction left unmatched. CDR3 sequence: CASSPRGPNEKLFF. The DNA for the CDR3 is TGTGCCAGCTCACCCAGGGGGCCTAATGAAAAACTGTTTTTT.

The chain is built from TRBV5-4 and TRBJ2-5, with 10 nucleotides matching TRBD1. The CDR3 is 15 amino acids. J was trimmed by 4 bases and V by 3 bases; bases with no gene match: 6. Per the germline V gene, CDR1 is SGHNT and CDR2 is YYREEE (reference sequence). CDR3 sequence (DNA): TGTGCCAGCAGCTGGACAGGGGGTGCGAGAGAGACCCAGTACTTC. Translated: CASSWTGGARETQYF.

J is TRBJ1-1 and V is TRBV5-1, with TRBD1 as a possible D gene (5 bases). Germline V gene data show CDR1 as SGHRS and CDR2 as YFSETQ. This CDR3 is 14 amino acids long. V dropped 3 bases and J dropped 1 base, with 10 bases sitting between them. The CDR3 nucleotides read TGCGCCAGCAGCTCGGGGACTGAGAACACTGAAGCTTTCTTT. This sequence encodes CASSSGTENTEAFF.

The chain couples TRBV9 to TRBJ2-3; D unresolved. V was pared by 2 bases and J by 4 bases, with 11 bases between. The CDR3 runs to 14 residues. Per the germline V gene, CDR1 is SGDLS and CDR2 is YYNGEE. The CDR3 nucleotides are TGTGCCAGCAGCGTTTTATCAGGCCCAGATACGCAGTATTTT. Translating it yields CASSVLSGPDTQYF.

The chain employs TRBV18 and TRBJ2-7, with 10 bases lining up with TRBD1. V dropped 2 bases and J dropped 2; count of bases not matched to a gene: 3. CDR1 and CDR2 from the germline V gene are KGHSH and LQKENI. CDR3 length equals 15 residues. CDR3 protein: CASSPRGQGTYEQYF. The CDR3 nucleotides are TGTGCCAGCTCACCAAGGGGACAGGGGACCTACGAGCAGTACTTC.

The genes are TRBV30 and TRBJ2-7; D remains ambiguous. The CDR3 has 13 residues. V was cut by 0 bases and J by 2 bases, with 8 bases left in between. Germline CDR1 GTSNPN, CDR2 SVGIG (reference sequence). Written as DNA, the CDR3 is TGTGCCTGGAGTGTAAGCTCCCCCTACGAGCAGTACTTC. Its translation is CAWSVSSPYEQYF.

V and J are TRBV7-2 and TRBJ2-7; 12 bases align to TRBD2. Germline assignment: CDR1 SGHTA and CDR2 FQGNSA. Germline trimming cut 4 bases from V and 2 bases from J; bases unmatched to any gene: 9. The CDR3 length is 17 residues. The CDR3 loop is CASSSTGLAGIPYEQYF. Written as DNA, the CDR3 is TGTGCCAGCAGCTCCACCGGACTAGCGGGAATACCCTACGAGCAGTACTTC.

This rearrangement joins TRBV6-2 or TRBV6-3 to TRBJ2-1; 13 positions agree with TRBD2. Germline V gene sequence: CDR1 MNHEY, CDR2 SVGEGT. V was pared by 5 bases and J by 8 bases, with 6 bases of the junction left unmatched. The CDR3 has 15 amino acids. This CDR3 is CASSTGTSGIDEQFF. The CDR3 DNA reads TGTGCCAGCAGTACGGGGACTAGCGGGATCGATGAGCAGTTCTTC.

The chain couples TRBV18 to TRBJ2-4, with TRBD1 matching 8 bases. The CDR3 length is 18 residues. J lost 0 bases, V lost 1 base, and 8 bases had no gene match. Germline-derived CDR1 and CDR2 are KGHSH and LQKENI. The CDR3 DNA reads TGTGCCAGCTCACCACTCAACAGGGGGATACTAGCCAAAAACATTCAGTACTTC. The encoded protein is CASSPLNRGILAKNIQYF.

This clone showed up just a few times. V usage is TRBV5-4 and J usage is TRBJ2-3; 13 bases are a match to TRBD2. This CDR3 comprises 16 residues. Germline V gene sequence: CDR1 SGHNT, CDR2 YYREEE (reference sequence). V shed 4 bases and J 2 bases; nucleotides not matched to a gene: 4. CDR3 loop: CASSPGLAGTTDTQYF. CDR3 DNA sequence: TGTGCCAGCAGCCCGGGACTAGCGGGGACCACAGATACGCAGTATTTT. The complete variable domain, with remaining parts taken from reference TRBV5-4 and TRBJ2-3, reads ETGVTQSPTHLIKTRGQQVTLRCSSQSGHNTVSWYQQALGQGPQFIFQYYREEENGRGNFPPRFSGLQFPNYSSELNVNALELDDSALYLCASSPGLAGTTDTQYFGPGTRLTVL.

This clone has just a few counts. The rearrangement joins TRBV28 to TRBJ2-7, with TRBD2 matching 7 bases. There are 17 residues in the CDR3. Looked up from germline, CDR1 is MDHEN and CDR2 is SYDVKM. The V and J ends lost 4 bases and 0 bases, in that order; junction bases with no gene match: 12. The CDR3 reads CASSSPDSASGSYEQYF. DNA for the CDR3: TGTGCCAGCAGTTCCCCCGACTCGGCTAGCGGCTCCTACGAGCAGTACTTC. The whole variable domain, remainder taken from reference TRBV28 and TRBJ2-7, is DVKVTQSSRYLVKRTGEKVFLECVQDMDHENMFWYRQDPGLGLRLIYFSYDVKMKEKGDIPEGYSVSREKKERFSLILESASTNQTSMYLCASSSPDSASGSYEQYFGPGTRLTVT.

This clone came up a few times. The J gene is TRBJ1-5, the V gene TRBV6-5; TRBD1 matches at 7 bases. The CDR3 contains 12 residues. V gave up 8 bases and J gave up 2 bases; unmatched junction bases: 0. The germline V gene encodes CDR1 MNHEY and CDR2 SVGAGI. DNA for the CDR3: TGTGCCAGCGGGACAGGCAATCAGCCCCAGCATTTT. This codes for CASGTGNQPQHF.

The chain recombines TRBV6-5 with TRBJ2-7, with D hard to call. Germline V CDR1 and CDR2: MNHEY, SVGAGI. The CDR3 covers 14 residues. The V end was cut by 2 bases, the J end by 4 bases, with 12 bases between. CDR3 sequence reads: CASSYGLDGYEQYF. The CDR3 DNA is TGTGCCAGCAGTTACGGGTTAGACGGGTACGAGCAGTACTTC.

The rearrangement links TRBV28 to TRBJ2-7; TRBD2 matches at 7 bases. V dropped 2 bases and J dropped 1; count of bases not matched to a gene: 5. This CDR3 contains 15 residues. CDR1 MDHEN and CDR2 SYDVKM come from the germline V gene. In nucleotides, the CDR3 is TGTGCCAGCAGTTTAAGCCTAGCGGAGTCCTACGAGCAGTACTTC. Translation: CASSLSLAESYEQYF.

CDR3 in DNA: TGTGCCACCAGTGATCTGGGGACAGGGAGAAGTCAGCCCCAGCATTTT. This translates into CATSDLGTGRSQPQHF. The J gene is TRBJ1-5, the V gene TRBV24-1; 9 positions match TRBD1. The V gene's germline CDR1 is KGHDR and CDR2 SFDVKD. V trimming: 3 bases; J trimming: 6 bases; junction bases outside the gene matches: 8. This CDR3 comprises 16 residues.

This clone was counted between two and nine times. The chain carries TRBV29-1 and TRBJ2-1; 7 bases map to TRBD2. CDR1 is SQVTM and CDR2 is ANQGSEA in the germline V gene. V lost 4 bases to trimming and J lost 4 bases; unmatched junction nucleotides: 4. This CDR3 region has 13 residues. The CDR3 loop is CSVAGGWYNEQFF. The CDR3 DNA reads as TGCAGCGTTGCCGGGGGGTGGTACAATGAGCAGTTCTTC.

This chain connects TRBV5-4 to TRBJ1-1; D is unresolved. This CDR3 has 14 amino acids. Germline values: CDR1 SGHNT, CDR2 YYREEE (reference sequence). V lost 3 bases and J lost 0, with 9 bases in between. CDR3 in amino acids: CASSSGRMNTEAFF. The CDR3 coding sequence is TGTGCCAGCAGCTCCGGGAGAATGAACACTGAAGCTTTCTTT.

The chain joins TRBV19 to TRBJ2-3, with D possibly being TRBD2 (6 bases). The CDR3 is 13 amino acids. V lost 3 bases to trimming and J lost 4 bases, with 8 bases between them. Germline CDR1 is LNHDA and CDR2 is SQIVND (reference sequence). The CDR3 sequence: CASSMTGADTQYF. CDR3 nucleotides: TGTGCCAGTAGTATGACGGGGGCAGATACGCAGTATTTT.